The clone carrying this T cell receptor (beta chain) was recorded once. Its specificity is not known. This record comes from a study of siplizumab effects on memory and regulatory T cells. Each sample yielded around 9.6 x 10^4 assayed TCR templates. Libraries were prepared by immunoSEQ multiplex PCR; TCRdb keeps only in-frame clonotypes and omits some of them. The repertoire holds about 110,000 clones, with roughly 89% as singletons. The study, taken as a whole, reports: Memory cells seemed less diverse than naive T cells, which seemed major alloresponse contributors. Only a minor fraction of alloreactive clones mapped to unstimulated subsets. It was not possible to assign a naive or memory phenotype to roughly 80-97% of proliferating CD4+ or CD8+ clones.

The germline V gene has CDR1 KGHSH and CDR2 LQKENI. Trimming left V 0 bases short and J 1 base short, with 6 bases between. CDR3 size: 14 residues. Sample: CD4+ T cells sorted from blood. This TCR derives from a human donor in good health. V and J are TRBV18 and TRBJ1-2; D gene uncertain. CDR3 sequence: CASSPPVLNYGYTF. The CDR3 DNA sequence: TGTGCCAGCTCACCACCCGTACTTAACTATGGCTACACCTTC. The full variable domain, in which reference TRBV18 and TRBJ1-2 provide the parts outside the CDR3, is NAGVMQNPRHLVRRRGQEARLRCSPMKGHSHVYWYRQLPEEGLKFMVYLQKENIIDESGMPKERFSAEFPKEGPSILRIQQVVRGDSAAYFCASSPPVLNYGYTFGSGTRLTVV.